The entry that follows covers one T cell receptor beta chain sequence. Its antigen is not known. These data belong to a study of beta chain features in type 1 diabetes. Findings of the study overall: The question of HLA type influencing TCRB rearrangement was one that remained unresolved here.

The whole isolated RNA underwent reverse transcription, so sequencing captured expressed TCRB transcripts. TCRdb's copy holds only in-frame clones and misses some; the assay was immunoSEQ multiplex PCR. The data contain 130,000 to 150,000 clones, around a tenth of them singletons. Sorting produced populations that all topped 98% purity. Per the germline V gene, CDR1 is SGHTA and CDR2 is FQGNSA. With V trimmed by 3 bases and J by 1 base, 7 bases remained unmatched. The CDR3 is 16 amino acids. The gene calls are TRBV7-2 and TRBJ2-5; 8 nucleotides match TRBD2. This receptor was identified in a man younger than 30 in good health. The sequenced sample was central memory CD4+ T cells from blood. The CDR3 coding sequence is TGTGCCAGCAGCTTTGTAGCGGGGAACTCCCAAGAGACCCAGTACTTC. This encodes CASSFVAGNSQETQYF.